The following is a TCR beta chain sequence with its context. Its matching antigen is unknown. This record belongs to a study of blood T cells in healthy people across ages. It was with a sample-barcoded 5' primer and a J-beta primer mix that a second PCR of about 6 to 12 cycles was run. Each cDNA molecule was tagged by a template-switch adaptor that had 12 random nucleotides. Via MiXCR, TCRdb re-called the 5' RACE reads, giving one row per CDR3 protein. Of about 640,000 distinct CDR3 sequences in the sample, about 28% were seen once. Drawing of peripheral blood yielded about 9.7 milliliters from each donor. The germline gives CDR1 DFQATT, CDR2 SNEGSKA (reference sequence). The V and J ends lost 6 bases and 1 base respectively, with 19 bases between them. The CDR3 covers 15 residues. General study findings and limits: Both higher diversity and more naive CD4+ cells marked long-lived donors when set against aged donors. The fall in TCR beta diversity per million T cells was roughly linear with age.

This sequence originates from a woman older than 75 in good health. Sequenced material: blood. The V gene is TRBV20-1, the J gene TRBJ2-7; D is possibly TRBD2 (6 bases). For the CDR3, the DNA is TGCAGTGCATCCCCTAGCGACACTCCATCCTACGAGCAGTACTTC. Translated, it gives CSASPSDTPSYEQYF.